The 5 T cell receptor beta chains below were found in one sample sequenced in a study of blood T cell repertoires in COVID-19. The repertoire was sequenced with immunoSEQ multiplex PCR; TCRdb's copy has only in-frame clones and lacks some. The sample yields more than 80,000 clones, around 86% seen once. The material sequenced was peripheral blood. All receptors come from a man aged 50 or older with active COVID-19.

The chain joins TRBV27 to TRBJ1-4, with 7 nucleotides matching TRBD1. Trimming at V came to 5 bases and at J to 8 bases, leaving 11 bases not matched to a gene. The CDR3 loop spans 15 amino acids. Germline CDR1 MNHEY, CDR2 SMNVEV (reference sequence). CDR3 protein: CASSPNRDSLEKLFF. CDR3 DNA sequence: TGTGCCAGCAGTCCCAACCGGGACAGCCTAGAAAAACTGTTTTTT.

A word on this clone: Other DNA sequences in this specimen translate into the identical CDR3. This chain uses TRBV7-2 with TRBJ2-3; D might be TRBD2 (5 bases). V was trimmed by 4 bases and J by 1 base, leaving 6 bases between them. This CDR3 has 13 residues. The V gene's germline CDR1 is SGHTA and CDR2 FQGNSA. CDR3 amino acids: CASSSEGTDTQYF. The CDR3 DNA follows: TGTGCCAGCAGCTCGGAGGGCACAGATACGCAGTATTTT.

V and J are TRBV7-9 and TRBJ1-2, with 8 bases identical to TRBD1. The CDR3 has 16 residues. Germline CDR1 is SEHNR and CDR2 is FQNEAQ (reference sequence). Germline trimming cut 5 bases from V and 3 bases from J; bases unmatched to any gene: 11. The CDR3 loop is CASSPPPGQGDYGYTF. In DNA form, the CDR3 reads TGTGCCAGCAGCCCACCCCCCGGACAGGGAGACTATGGCTACACCTTC.

CDR3 nucleotides: TGTGCCAGCAGACCTACAGGGGAGAGAGAGACCCAGTACTTC. It codes for CASRPTGERETQYF. This chain connects TRBV11-1 to TRBJ2-5, with 7 bases identical to TRBD1. This CDR3 comprises 14 residues. CDR1 is SGHAT and CDR2 is FQDESV in the germline V gene (reference sequence). Losses at the gene ends were 6 bases for V and 4 bases for J; bases not matched to a gene: 8.

This clone was found a few times. This chain joins TRBV7-9 and TRBJ1-2; D may be TRBD1 (5 bases). There are 15 residues in the CDR3. The germline V gene has CDR1 SEHNR and CDR2 FQNEAQ (reference sequence). V lost 5 bases and J 8 bases, leaving 21 bases between the germline ends. The CDR3 bases are TGTGCCAGCAGCCATGACAGCTCCCTCCGATGGGGCTACACCTTC. Translation: CASSHDSSLRWGYTF.